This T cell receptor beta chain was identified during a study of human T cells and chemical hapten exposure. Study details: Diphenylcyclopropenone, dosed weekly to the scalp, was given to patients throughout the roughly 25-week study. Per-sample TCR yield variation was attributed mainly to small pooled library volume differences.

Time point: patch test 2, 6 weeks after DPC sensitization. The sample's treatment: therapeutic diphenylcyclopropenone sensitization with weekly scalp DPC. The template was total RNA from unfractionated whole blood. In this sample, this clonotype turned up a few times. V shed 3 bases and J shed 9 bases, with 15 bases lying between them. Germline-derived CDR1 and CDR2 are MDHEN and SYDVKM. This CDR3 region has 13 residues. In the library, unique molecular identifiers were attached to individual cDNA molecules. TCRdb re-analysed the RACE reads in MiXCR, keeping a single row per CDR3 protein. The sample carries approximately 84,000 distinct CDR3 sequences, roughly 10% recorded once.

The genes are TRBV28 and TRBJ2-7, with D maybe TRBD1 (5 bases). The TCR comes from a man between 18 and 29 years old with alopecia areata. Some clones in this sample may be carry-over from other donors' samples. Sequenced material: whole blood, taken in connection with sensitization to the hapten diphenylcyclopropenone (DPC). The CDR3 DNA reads TGTGCCAGCAGTTTTAGTGGGGCCCCCCTGCAGTACTTC. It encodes CASSFSGAPLQYF.